These 8 T cell receptor beta chains were sequenced from one sample in a study of T cell responses to AZD1222 COVID-19 vaccine. Generated by immunoSEQ multiplex PCR, the TCRdb table keeps only in-frame clones and is missing some. Of about 50,000 clones listed, 80% were seen once; the top ten hold around 5%. The sample was peripheral blood, taken 28 days after the second AZD1222 dose. The receptors shown here come from an adult who received the AZD1222 COVID-19 vaccine.

V usage is TRBV11-2 and J usage is TRBJ1-5; D ambiguous. Per germline, CDR1 SGHAT and CDR2 FQNNGV. The CDR3 runs to 13 residues. The V end was cut by 0 bases, the J end by 6 bases, with 6 bases between. The CDR3 region has the DNA TGTGCCAGCAGCTTAGAAAGCGTTCAGCCCCAGCATTTT. It encodes CASSLESVQPQHF.

The chain employs TRBV6-5 and TRBJ1-6; 7 nucleotides agree with TRBD1. V lost 5 bases, J lost 6 bases, and 4 bases stayed unmatched. CDR1 is MNHEY, CDR2 SVGAGI, per germline. This CDR3 is built from 14 residues. As DNA, the CDR3 is TGTGCCAGCAGTAAGACAGGGAGTAATTCACCCCTCCACTTT. Translating it yields CASSKTGSNSPLHF.

The gene calls are TRBV27 and TRBJ2-7; 7 bases map to TRBD2. This CDR3 is built from 17 residues. V trimming: 5 bases; J trimming: 0 bases; junction bases outside the gene matches: 13. CDR1 is MNHEY, CDR2 SMNVEV, per germline (reference sequence). This CDR3 is CASSPLGGVIGSYEQYV. For the CDR3, the DNA is TGTGCCAGCAGTCCTCTGGGGGGGGTGATCGGCTCCTACGAGCAGTACGTC.

This chain connects TRBV5-1 to TRBJ2-5, with no clear D. This CDR3 has 13 amino acids. V was cut by 1 base and J by 4 bases, with 8 bases left in between. Germline V gene data show CDR1 as SGHRS and CDR2 as YFSETQ. The CDR3 nucleotides read TGCGCCAGCAGCTTGACAGTATCAGAGACCCAGTACTTC. Residues: CASSLTVSETQYF.

The chain has TRBV4-1 and TRBJ1-2; 8 bases align to TRBD1. Germline loops: CDR1 MGHRA, CDR2 YSYEKL. The CDR3 runs to 16 residues. V trimming: 3 bases; J trimming: 4 bases; junction bases outside the gene matches: 10. The CDR3 sequence: CASSQADRGQIYGYTF. The CDR3 nucleotides are TGCGCCAGCAGCCAGGCCGACAGGGGACAGATCTATGGCTACACCTTC.

V gene TRBV11-2 combines with J gene TRBJ1-1; the match to TRBD1 covers 7 bases. The CDR3 totals 17 residues. Losses at the gene ends were 2 bases for V and 4 bases for J; bases not matched to a gene: 13. Looked up from germline, CDR1 is SGHAT and CDR2 is FQNNGV. CDR3 region: CASSLRVVYGTVTEAFF. The DNA of the CDR3 is TGTGCCAGCAGCTTAAGGGTCGTTTACGGGACAGTCACTGAAGCTTTCTTT.

The J gene is TRBJ1-5, the V gene TRBV27; 9 bases align to TRBD1. Germline V lookup: CDR1 MNHEY, CDR2 SMNVEV (reference sequence). The CDR3 is 14 residues long. J gave up 3 bases and V 10 bases, and 7 bases lay outside the gene matches. CDR3 residues: CATWGQGNNQPQHF. DNA for the CDR3: TGTGCCACGTGGGGACAGGGTAACAATCAGCCCCAGCATTTT.

The chain links TRBV28 to TRBJ2-1; a weak D match, TRBD1 (5 bases). Trimming took off 5 bases at V and 10 bases at J, with 12 bases between the two ends. CDR1 and CDR2 from the germline V gene are MDHEN and SYDVKM. The CDR3 runs 12 residues. CDR3: CASSIRVGEQFF. DNA of the CDR3: TGTGCCAGCAGTATCAGGGTGGGGGAGCAGTTCTTC.